The clone carrying this T cell receptor beta chain was counted a single time. This sample is drawn from a study of blood T cell repertoires in COVID-19. Participants reported their clinical history, and cohort assignment relied on those reports. Here immunoSEQ multiplex PCR was the method, and the copy in TCRdb shows in-frame clones only, minus some. The sample comprises 280,000 or so clones, nearly 90% of which are singletons, and about 1.7% rests with the top ten. The receptor was derived from a woman aged 18-30 years with acute COVID-19. Specimen: PBMCs or T cells enriched from blood (not recorded which).

CDR3 sequence: CASSDPLRQTSSTDTQYF. CDR3 in DNA: TGTGCCAGCAGTGACCCCCTAAGACAGACCTCTAGCACAGATACGCAGTATTTT. This sequence joins TRBV6-2 or TRBV6-3 and TRBJ2-3, with D perhaps TRBD1 (5 bases). The CDR3 runs 18 residues. V was shortened by 5 bases and J by 0 bases, with 21 bases between the two germline ends. Germline-derived CDR1 and CDR2 are MNHEY and SVGEGT.